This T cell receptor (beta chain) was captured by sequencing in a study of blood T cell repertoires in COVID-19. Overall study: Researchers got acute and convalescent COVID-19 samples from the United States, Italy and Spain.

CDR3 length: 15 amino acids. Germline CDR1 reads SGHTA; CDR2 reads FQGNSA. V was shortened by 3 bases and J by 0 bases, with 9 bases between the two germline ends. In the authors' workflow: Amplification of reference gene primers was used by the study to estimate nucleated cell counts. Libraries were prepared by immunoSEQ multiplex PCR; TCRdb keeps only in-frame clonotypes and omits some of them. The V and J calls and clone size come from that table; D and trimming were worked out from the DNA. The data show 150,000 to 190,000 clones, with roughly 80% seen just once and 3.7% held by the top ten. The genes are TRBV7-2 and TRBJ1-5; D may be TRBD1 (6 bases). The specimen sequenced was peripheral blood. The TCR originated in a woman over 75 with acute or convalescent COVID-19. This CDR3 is CASSFTGNSNQPQHF. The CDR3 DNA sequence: TGTGCCAGCAGCTTCACAGGGAATAGCAATCAGCCCCAGCATTTT. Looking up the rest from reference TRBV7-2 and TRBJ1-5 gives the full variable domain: GAGVSQSPSNKVTEKGKDVELRCDPISGHTALYWYRQSLGQGLEFLIYFQGNSAPDKSGLPSDRFSAERTGGSVSTLTIQRTQQEDSAVYLCASSFTGNSNQPQHFGDGTRLSIL.